Listed below are T cell receptor beta chains from one sample, sequenced in a study of T cells and Merkel cell carcinoma outcomes. Method: immunoSEQ multiplex PCR; TCRdb's copy keeps in-frame clones and lacks some. The table lists about 15,000 clones, about 89% of them singletons. Input material: tumor tissue from Merkel cell carcinoma. The receptors were gathered from a human donor with Merkel cell carcinoma. CDR3s include the opening cysteine and the closing phenylalanine or tryptophan. Fields, in order: J gene, clone size, D gene, V gene, CDR3 DNA, CDR3 protein. The D gene is left open where the match is weak. Not every row has a clone size; where given, it reads once, few, many or a size class.

>TRBJ1-2|-|-|TRBV4-2
TGTGCCAGCAGCCAAGATAAGGGGCTCGGTGGCTACACCTTT
CASSQDKGLGGYTF
>TRBJ2-7|-|-|TRBV2
TGTGCCAGCAGTGGGACATTCTCCTACGAGCAGTACTTC
CASSGTFSYEQYF
>TRBJ2-2|-|TRBD2|TRBV18
TGTGCCAGCTCACCACCTTCGGGACTAGGGGGAACCGGGGAGCTGTTTTTT
CASSPPSGLGGTGELFF
>TRBJ2-7|-|TRBD2|TRBV28
TGTGCCAGCAGTTTTGGGGGAGGGCCGTACGAGCAGTACTTC
CASSFGGGPYEQYF
>TRBJ2-7|few|TRBD1|TRBV27
TGTGCCAGCATAAAGAGGGACAGGCCCTACGAGCAGTACTTC
CASIKRDRPYEQYF
>TRBJ1-5|-|TRBD1|TRBV6-6
TGTGCCAGCAGTTACAAGGGGGCAGGGGCGCCCCAGCATTTT
CASSYKGAGAPQHF
>TRBJ1-1|-|-|TRBV27
TGTGCCAGCAGTTTCAAGAAGAACACTGAAGCTTTCTTT
CASSFKKNTEAFF
>TRBJ2-4|-|-|TRBV5-1
TGCGCCAGCAGCTCTGCGGGCAAAAACATTCAGTACTTC
CASSSAGKNIQYF
>TRBJ2-1|-|-|TRBV28
TGTGCCAGCACCATGGACCGGGCTCTATACAATGAGCAGTTCTTC
CASTMDRALYNEQFF
>TRBJ1-5|-|-|TRBV2
TGTGCCACGAGTCCCCAGGGGAATCAGCCCCAGCATTTT
CATSPQGNQPQHF
>TRBJ2-7|-|-|TRBV9
TGTGCCAGCAGCGTAGATCATCACTCCTACGAGCAGTACTTC
CASSVDHHSYEQYF